This TCR beta chain is from a study of Ad26.COV2.S vaccination and SARS-CoV-2 variants. Study as a whole: Once, or twice with 56 days between doses, Ad26.COV2.S was given intramuscularly. The study, taken as a whole, reports: Vaccine and placebo recipients had similar non-spike TCR breadth. Vaccinated individuals (as opposed to placebo recipients) had higher spike-specific TCR breadth. Breadth and depth estimates from TCRs may understate total T cell responses.

This clone was found a few times. Antigen: not known. The CDR3 extends over 11 amino acids. Germline V gene lookup returns CDR1 MDHEN and CDR2 SYDVKM. Trimming took off 7 bases at V and 2 bases at J, with 5 bases between the two ends. Some clones are missing from TCRdb's copy, which holds only in-frame ones; the method was immunoSEQ multiplex PCR. The table has approximately 360,000 clones, 83% seen once; the top ten hold around 7.3%. The sample's treatment: 15 to 20 received Ad26.COV2.S at low or high dose, single or two shots; 5 received placebo; per-sample allocation not given. Sampling was performed 63 days after the first vaccine or placebo injection.

The chain uses TRBV28 and TRBJ1-2, with D unclear. The sample consisted of peripheral blood, taken in a trial of Ad26.COV2.S vaccine versus placebo. The receptor comes from a person between 18 and 59 years old who received the Ad26.COV2.S COVID-19 vaccine or a placebo. For the CDR3, the DNA is TGTGCCAGCAACATCAACTATGGCTACACCTTC. Translating gives CASNINYGYTF.